This T cell receptor beta chain was documented in a study of blood T cells in healthy people across ages. General study results and limits: Per million T cells, TCR beta diversity dropped about linearly as age rose. Diversity figures derived from one million T cells were judged to underestimate the true value.

Trimming cost V 7 bases and J 4 bases; bases outside gene matches: 13. CDR1 and CDR2 (germline): MNHEY, SVGEGT. There are 16 residues in the CDR3. The use of a sample-barcoded 5' primer and a J-beta primer mix characterized a second PCR of roughly 7 to 12 cycles. Researchers report that each sample yielded at least 2.5 million CDR3-containing paired-end reads. TCRdb called the 5' RACE reads again in MiXCR, with one record for every CDR3 protein. The sample holds under 800,000 distinct CDR3 sequences, roughly 44% seen once. Samples each had at least 6 micrograms of total RNA extracted. This clonotype was counted a few times. The antigen is unknown.

This chain uses TRBV6-2 or TRBV6-3 with TRBJ2-5; 9 bases are a match to TRBD2. This TCR was recovered from a woman between 55 and 75 years old in good health. Specimen: blood. CDR3 DNA: TGTGCCAGCAAGAAGAATGGAGCGGGAGGTGGAGAGACCCAGTACTTC. Protein product: CASKKNGAGGGETQYF.